This T cell receptor (beta chain) was identified during a study of regulatory T cells in long-lasting Graves disease. Regarding time point: newly diagnosed GD, antithyroid drugs for less than 3 months. Generation of the TCR library employed RNA extracted from PBMCs. About this clonotype: Its antigen is not identified.

V was pared by 6 bases and J by 0 bases, with 12 bases between. The CDR3 is 15 amino acids. The study, taken as a whole, reports: Accuracy was perhaps lowered by the small sample size.

Arm-PCR of CDR3 regions and iRepertoire HTBI primers were the basis on which TCR beta libraries were built. Each CDR3 protein is one row after TCRdb ran MiXCR on the multiplex PCR reads. This table holds over 300,000 distinct CDR3 sequences, about a sixth found once. The clonotype comes from a female donor with Graves disease. The chain has TRBV12-3 or TRBV12-4 and TRBJ1-5; D possibly corresponds to TRBD1 (5 bases). Sequencing used peripheral blood mononuclear cells (PBMCs), obtained at new diagnosis, from a patient treated with antithyroid drugs. The CDR3 DNA follows: TGTGCCAGCAGGCGCGGGACGGTTAGCAATCAGCCCCAGCATTTT. It specifies CASRRGTVSNQPQHF.